This passage covers 23 T cell receptor beta chains from one sample sequenced in a study of blood T cell repertoires in COVID-19. Repertoires were generated with immunoSEQ multiplex PCR, while TCRdb's copy carries only in-frame clones and drops some. The table includes over 150,000 clones, less than 90% detected once. The sequencing input was peripheral blood. The receptors were gathered from a man aged 70 or older with active or convalescent COVID-19.

This sequence joins TRBV5-3 and TRBJ2-7, with D perhaps matching TRBD2 (6 bases). TRBV5-3 is known as an ORF, though its function is uncertain. V lost 10 bases to trimming and J lost 1 base, with 18 bases between them. The CDR3 is 14 residues long. CDR3 coding DNA: TGTGCCTTACCGTCGGCGGGGAGATCCTACGAGCAGTACTTC. Translating gives CALPSAGRSYEQYF.

Worth noting for this clone: Other nucleotide sequences from this sample produce the same CDR3. V gene TRBV5-1 combines with J gene TRBJ2-7; TRBD1 matches 9 bases. The CDR3 loop spans 13 amino acids. Per germline, CDR1 SGHRS and CDR2 YFSETQ. V dropped 7 bases and J dropped 4; count of bases not matched to a gene: 6. CDR3 loop: CASRRDRAYEQYF. CDR3 DNA sequence: TGCGCCAGCCGCCGGGACAGGGCTTACGAGCAGTACTTC.

The J gene is TRBJ2-1, the V gene TRBV29-1, with 10 positions matching TRBD1. Trimming at V came to 7 bases and at J to 5 bases, leaving 8 bases not matched to a gene. CDR1 SQVTM and CDR2 ANQGSEA come from the germline V gene. CDR3 size: 14 residues. The CDR3 DNA reads as TGCAGCGGGAGACAGGGGGCTGGGAACAATGAGCAGTTCTTC. This codes for CSGRQGAGNNEQFF.

The J gene is TRBJ2-7, the V gene TRBV24-1; possibly TRBD1 for D (6 bases). Looked up from germline, CDR1 is KGHDR and CDR2 is SFDVKD. CDR3 length: 15 residues. The V gene lost 4 bases and the J gene lost 4 bases, with 16 bases spanning the gap. The CDR3 nucleotides are TGTGCCACCAGTGAATCTGGGGGCCCCGTATACGAGCAGTACTTC. Translation gives CATSESGGPVYEQYF.

This chain connects TRBV11-2 to TRBJ1-2; no firm D call. Germline CDR1 is SGHAT and CDR2 is FQNNGV. CDR3 length: 13 residues. Trimming shortened V by 2 bases and J by 8 bases, and 12 bases separated the two germline ends. CDR3 in amino acids: CASSLWGDDGYTF. The CDR3 nucleotides are TGTGCCAGCAGCTTATGGGGAGACGACGGCTACACCTTC.

The rearrangement uses TRBV27 and TRBJ1-5; TRBD1 matches at 7 bases. Germline trimming cut 6 bases from V and 1 base from J; bases unmatched to any gene: 6. Germline lookup yields CDR1 MNHEY and CDR2 SMNVEV (reference sequence). The CDR3 length is 15 residues. Here the CDR3 DNA reads TGTGCCAGCAGGCAGGGGGGCGGAAGCAATCAGCCCCAGCATTTT. Its protein product is CASRQGGGSNQPQHF.

This chain joins TRBV6-6 and TRBJ2-7; TRBD1 is a possible D gene (5 bases). CDR1 and CDR2 from the germline V gene are MNHNY and SVGAGI (reference sequence). V lost 0 bases and J lost 7, with 10 bases in between. The CDR3 has 13 amino acids. The CDR3 sequence is CASSYSRSGEQYF. CDR3 nucleotide sequence: TGTGCCAGCAGTTACTCGAGGTCAGGGGAGCAGTACTTC.

The V gene is TRBV9, the J gene TRBJ2-6; TRBD1 aligns across 7 bases. V lost 0 bases and J lost 0; bases outside the gene matches: 3. Germline V gene sequence: CDR1 SGDLS, CDR2 YYNGEE. The CDR3 has 17 amino acids. The CDR3 loop is CASSVEGASSGANVLTF. The CDR3 coding sequence is TGTGCCAGCAGCGTAGAGGGGGCGAGCTCTGGGGCCAACGTCCTGACTTTC.

The CDR3 DNA is TGTGCCAGCAGTTCCTCACCGGACTACGGGAGCTCCTACAATGAGCAGTTCTTC. Translated: CASSSSPDYGSSYNEQFF. The chain recombines TRBV27 with TRBJ2-1; D is perhaps TRBD2 (6 bases). Between the trimmed V and J ends, which lost 4 bases and 0 bases, there was a span of 19 bases. CDR1 and CDR2 (germline): MNHEY, SMNVEV (reference sequence). CDR3 size: 18 residues.

This clone was recorded only once. The chain recombines TRBV4-3 with TRBJ1-2, with 8 bases aligning to TRBD1. CDR3 length equals 13 residues. Germline V gene sequence: CDR1 LGHNA, CDR2 YSLEER. V was pared by 2 bases and J by 7 bases, with 3 bases of the junction left unmatched. This CDR3 is CASSQPGGVGYTF. The CDR3 coding sequence is TGCGCCAGCAGCCAACCAGGGGGCGTTGGCTACACCTTC.

The V and J genes are TRBV5-1 and TRBJ2-7; 7 bases line up with TRBD2. Germline CDR1 is SGHRS and CDR2 is YFSETQ. The V and J ends lost 0 bases and 2 bases, in that order; junction bases with no gene match: 5. This CDR3 spans 15 amino acids. Here the CDR3 DNA reads TGCGCCAGCAGCTTGGCCCTGGGGGGGGCCTACGAGCAGTACTTC. It yields the protein CASSLALGGAYEQYF.

The genes are TRBV12-3 or TRBV12-4 and TRBJ1-2, with D maybe TRBD1 (6 bases). Trimming cost V 5 bases and J 3 bases, with 10 bases left between them. The CDR3 is 13 residues long. The CDR3 sequence is CASSRDIHYGYTF. CDR3 nucleotides: TGTGCCAGCAGTCGGGACATTCACTATGGCTACACCTTC.

Only a few counts were recorded for this clone. The gene calls are TRBV7-2 and TRBJ2-7; possible D gene TRBD2, 6 bases. The CDR3 extends over 16 amino acids. Trimming pared 6 bases from V and 1 base from J, leaving 19 bases between. The V gene's germline CDR1 is SGHTA and CDR2 FQGNSA. The DNA of the CDR3 is TGTGCCAGCAGTAGCCGGGGTGGGCGGGGTTCCTACGAGCAGTACTTC. This encodes CASSSRGGRGSYEQYF. Looking up the rest from reference TRBV7-2 and TRBJ2-7 gives the full variable domain: GAGVSQSPSNKVTEKGKDVELRCDPISGHTALYWYRQSLGQGLEFLIYFQGNSAPDKSGLPSDRFSAERTGGSVSTLTIQRTQQEDSAVYLCASSSRGGRGSYEQYFGPGTRLTVT.

This clone was picked up a small number of times. CDR3: CASSPWTGGEQPQHF. CDR3 sequence (DNA): TGTGCCAGCAGTCCATGGACAGGGGGCGAACAGCCCCAGCATTTT. This rearrangement joins TRBV6-2 or TRBV6-3 to TRBJ1-5, with 11 bases aligning to TRBD1. Germline CDR1 reads MNHEY; CDR2 reads SVGEGT. The CDR3 length is 15 residues. V shed 5 bases, J shed 7 bases, and the junction held 7 bases outside the gene matches.

This chain joins TRBV6-2 or TRBV6-3 and TRBJ2-1; TRBD2 matches at 8 bases. Unmatched junction bases numbered 12, after V lost 5 bases and J lost 6 bases. Germline V gene lookup returns CDR1 MNHEY and CDR2 SVGEGT. The CDR3 runs 16 residues. CDR3 amino acids: CASSPGGATWGNEQFF. The CDR3 DNA follows: TGTGCCAGCAGTCCCGGGGGGGCGACCTGGGGCAATGAGCAGTTCTTC.

The chain uses TRBV6-5 and TRBJ2-7; tentatively, D is TRBD1 (6 bases). Trimming shortened V by 4 bases and J by 6 bases, and 13 bases separated the two germline ends. From germline, CDR1 is MNHEY and CDR2 SVGAGI. This CDR3 contains 13 residues. CDR3 nucleotides: TGTGCCAGCAGTTTCGGGACACTGAGCGAGCAGTACTTC. Translating it yields CASSFGTLSEQYF.

The chain has TRBV27 and TRBJ2-7; D might be TRBD1 (6 bases). Germline assignment: CDR1 MNHEY and CDR2 SMNVEV (reference sequence). This CDR3 is 12 amino acids long. Trimming stripped 4 bases from V and 7 bases from J, with 11 bases between. The CDR3, as DNA: TGTGCCAGCAGTTCAGGGGTTCGGGAGCAGTACTTC. As protein: CASSSGVREQYF.

The genes are TRBV9 and TRBJ1-2, with D tentatively TRBD1 (6 bases). Germline V gene sequence: CDR1 SGDLS, CDR2 YYNGEE. The CDR3 length is 15 residues. V lost 0 bases to trimming and J lost 4 bases, with 13 bases between them. The CDR3 loop reads CASSVASGGGYGYTF. The DNA of the CDR3 is TGTGCCAGCAGCGTAGCTTCGGGGGGCGGCTATGGCTACACCTTC.

This sequence joins TRBV6-5 and TRBJ1-5; TRBD1 agrees at 10 bases. The CDR3 consists of 15 residues. V lost 6 bases to trimming and J lost 4 bases; unmatched junction nucleotides: 6. Germline V gives CDR1 MNHEY, CDR2 SVGAGI. The CDR3 protein is CASSEGDRGNQPQHF. CDR3 DNA sequence: TGTGCCAGCAGCGAGGGGGACAGGGGTAATCAGCCCCAGCATTTT.

This chain connects TRBV6-5 to TRBJ1-1; possibly TRBD1 for D (5 bases). This CDR3 comprises 15 residues. Germline CDR1 reads MNHEY; CDR2 reads SVGAGI. Trimming removed 6 bases at V and 1 base at J, with 15 bases between. Written as DNA, the CDR3 is TGTGCCAGCAGAGGAGGGGCCCTACCGAACACTGAAGCTTTCTTT. It codes for CASRGGALPNTEAFF.

J is TRBJ1-2 and V is TRBV4-1; D is possibly TRBD1 (5 bases). The CDR3 consists of 17 residues. V was clipped by 1 base and J by 0 bases, with 15 bases between them. The germline V gene encodes CDR1 MGHRA and CDR2 YSYEKL. CDR3 loop: CASSQGAGRLANYGYTF. CDR3 nucleotides: TGCGCCAGCAGCCAAGGTGCGGGACGGTTAGCTAACTATGGCTACACCTTC.

The chain couples TRBV5-1 to TRBJ1-2, with a weak D call TRBD1 (5 bases). CDR3 length: 12 amino acids. V shed 4 bases and J shed 8 bases, with 12 bases lying between them. The germline gives CDR1 SGHRS, CDR2 YFSETQ. The CDR3 protein is CASSRDWEGYTF. As DNA, the CDR3 is TGCGCCAGCAGCAGGGACTGGGAAGGCTACACCTTC.

This rearrangement joins TRBV27 to TRBJ1-5; D might be TRBD1 (5 bases). The CDR3 runs 15 residues. Trimming pared 6 bases from V and 2 bases from J, leaving 14 bases between. CDR1 and CDR2 (germline): MNHEY, SMNVEV (reference sequence). The CDR3 bases are TGTGCCAGCAGCAGGGTGGGGGGGGGCAATCAGCCCCAGCATTTT. Protein product: CASSRVGGGNQPQHF.